This is a list of T cell receptor beta chains from one sample in a study of blood T cell repertoires in COVID-19. Libraries were prepared by immunoSEQ multiplex PCR; TCRdb keeps only in-frame clonotypes and omits some of them. The sample yields 150,000 or so clones, 70% to 90% seen once. The sample was peripheral blood. These TCRs come from a man in his sixties who had recovered from COVID-19. Each CDR3 is given with its conserved first and last residue. D genes are given only for firm matches. Size values are once, few and many counts, or a class for expanded clones, and some rows have none.

>TRBJ2-3|TRBV29-1|NA|NA
TGCAGCGTTGTTGGCAGGAGAGTAGCGGATACGCAGTATTTT
CSVVGRRVADTQYF
>TRBJ2-3|TRBV9|NA|few
TGTGCCAGCACCCTAAGGGGGGGTTTCACAGATACGCAGTATTTT
CASTLRGGFTDTQYF
>TRBJ2-7|TRBV18|TRBD2|NA
TGTGCCAGCTCACCACCAAGCGGGGGGTCCTCCTACGAGCAGTACTTC
CASSPPSGGSSYEQYF
>TRBJ1-1|TRBV27|NA|NA
TGTGCCAGCAGGGGGGGAAACACTGAAGCTTTCTTT
CASRGGNTEAFF
>TRBJ1-1|TRBV6-2/TRBV6-3|NA|NA
TGTGCCAGCAGTTTACAGGGTGGTCGCACTGAAGCTTTCTTT
CASSLQGGRTEAFF
>TRBJ1-2|TRBV19|TRBD1|NA
TGTGCCAGTAGCCGGTGGGACAGGGAGCATGGCTACACCTTC
CASSRWDREHGYTF
>TRBJ1-5|TRBV10-1|NA|few
TGCGCCAGCAGTGAGGTTGTGGCATCGTGGGGGCCCAATCAGCCCCAGCATTTT
CASSEVVASWGPNQPQHF
>TRBJ1-5|TRBV19|NA|NA
TGTGCCAGTAGTATCGGCAGGGGCAATCAGCCCCAGCATTTT
CASSIGRGNQPQHF
>TRBJ2-3|TRBV5-1|TRBD2|once
TGCGCCAGCAGCTTGGGAGGGCCCATAGCGGGGGGGCCGAATACGCAGTATTTT
CASSLGGPIAGGPNTQYF
>TRBJ1-6|TRBV11-2|TRBD1|NA
TGTGCCAGCAGCTTTGGCCGGGACAGGGGGCCCCTCCACTTT
CASSFGRDRGPLHF
>TRBJ2-7|TRBV9|NA|NA
TGTGCCAGCAGCGTAGGTACTAGCATATCCTACGAGCAGTACTTC
CASSVGTSISYEQYF
>TRBJ2-2|TRBV5-1|TRBD2|NA
TGCGCCAGCAGGTCCTATCGGGGGGAGACGAACACCGGGGAGCTGTTTTTT
CASRSYRGETNTGELFF
>TRBJ1-4|TRBV5-1|NA|NA
TGCGCCAGCAGCTTGGCCGTTCGGCGGGGGCTGGGGGAAAAACTGTTTTTT
CASSLAVRRGLGEKLFF
>TRBJ2-3|TRBV10-3|TRBD2|NA
TGTGCCATCAGGGGGGGGGACAGCACAGATACGCAGTATTTT
CAIRGGDSTDTQYF
>TRBJ2-1|TRBV9|TRBD1|NA
TGTGCCAGCTCGGGACAGGGGATGAATGAGCAGTTCTTC
CASSGQGMNEQFF
>TRBJ2-2|TRBV24-1|TRBD1|NA
TGTGCCACCAGTGACTCGGACAGGGGTCGTACCGGGGAGCTGTTTTTT
CATSDSDRGRTGELFF
>TRBJ1-4|TRBV18|NA|once
TGTGCCAGCTCACCCTACACGACAGCAACTAATGAAAAACTGTTTTTT
CASSPYTTATNEKLFF
>TRBJ2-1|TRBV5-1|NA|NA
TGCGCCAGCAGCTTGGCAACTAGCACCAATGAGCAGTTCTTC
CASSLATSTNEQFF
>TRBJ1-2|TRBV6-5|TRBD1|many
TGTGCCAGCAGACTCCGGACAGGGAGGTTATATGGCTACACCTTC
CASRLRTGRLYGYTF
>TRBJ1-1|TRBV14|NA|NA
TGTGCCAGCAGCCAAGAAGGAGGAGGACTCTGGCGGGACGCTTTCTTT
CASSQEGGGLWRDAFF
>TRBJ2-7|TRBV13|TRBD1|NA
TGTGCCAGCAGCCCGCCCGGGACAGAGACCCACGAGCAGTACTTC
CASSPPGTETHEQYF
>TRBJ2-7|TRBV19|NA|once
TGTGCCAGTGCAATCGGCCGGGGGTTGTACGAGCAGTACTTC
CASAIGRGLYEQYF
>TRBJ2-5|TRBV6-1|NA|NA
TGTGCCAGCAGTGAAGCAATTCAAGGGGAAGAGACCCAGTACTTC
CASSEAIQGEETQYF
>TRBJ1-2|TRBV5-6|NA|NA
TGTGCCAGCACCATACACGGGATTACCTTCGAGGACTATGGCTACACCTTC
CASTIHGITFEDYGYTF
>TRBJ1-5|TRBV25-1|NA|NA
TGTGCCAGCAGTGATTTCGCTGGGCCAGGGGTCGGTCAGCCCCAGCATTTT
CASSDFAGPGVGQPQHF
>TRBJ1-3|TRBV7-6|TRBD1|many
TGTGCCAGCAGCCTGGGACAGCTCTCCGCTGGAAACACCATATATTTT
CASSLGQLSAGNTIYF
>TRBJ2-7|TRBV11-1|NA|NA
TGTGCCAGCAGCCTCGAACGAGCCAGGGGATACGAGCAGTACTTC
CASSLERARGYEQYF
>TRBJ2-5|TRBV19|TRBD1|NA
TGTGCCAGTAGTATCCGGGGACAGGGGGCGTCAGAGACCCAGTACTTC
CASSIRGQGASETQYF
>TRBJ2-7|TRBV9|NA|NA
TGTGCCAGCAGCAACGGGGTGTCCTACGAGCAGTACTTC
CASSNGVSYEQYF
>TRBJ1-4|TRBV6-1|NA|NA
TGTGCCAGCAGTGAAGCAAACAGGGCTAATGAAAAACTGTTTTTT
CASSEANRANEKLFF
>TRBJ2-7|TRBV6-2/TRBV6-3|TRBD2|NA
TGTGCCAGCAGTCCGACTAGCGGGGGAAGATACGAGCAGTACTTC
CASSPTSGGRYEQYF
>TRBJ2-7|TRBV5-1|NA|once
TGCGCCAGCAGACCCAGGGACAACGAGCAGTACTTC
CASRPRDNEQYF
>TRBJ2-7|TRBV5-1|TRBD1|once
TGCGCCAGCGCAGGGACAGGGAAGAAGGGGTTACCCTACGAGCAGTACTTC
CASAGTGKKGLPYEQYF
>TRBJ1-1|TRBV5-1|NA|NA
TGCGCCAGCAGCTTGGGGGCTGGCACTGAAGCTTTCTTT
CASSLGAGTEAFF
>TRBJ2-1|TRBV7-7|TRBD2|NA
TGTGCTAGCAGCCCCATAGCGGGGGAATACAATGAGCAGTTCTTC
CASSPIAGEYNEQFF
>TRBJ2-2|TRBV7-3|NA|NA
TGTGCCAGCAGCTTAGTGGGCCCTGCCACCGGGGAGCTGTTTTTT
CASSLVGPATGELFF
>TRBJ1-2|TRBV10-3|TRBD1|NA
TGTGCCATCAGCTCATCGGGACAGGGGGGCGGCTACACCTTC
CAISSSGQGGGYTF
>TRBJ2-1|TRBV7-9|NA|NA
TGTGCCAGCGGCCCTCCCTTCTACAATGAGCAGTTCTTC
CASGPPFYNEQFF
>TRBJ2-7|TRBV10-3|TRBD2|few
TGTGCCATCAGCTCGGGACTAGCGGCATCGGAGAGCGAGCAGTACTTC
CAISSGLAASESEQYF
>TRBJ2-2|TRBV7-9|TRBD2|NA
TGTGCCAGCAGCCGGACTAGCGGGGGGGCCTCGGGCACCGGGGAGCTGTTTTTT
CASSRTSGGASGTGELFF